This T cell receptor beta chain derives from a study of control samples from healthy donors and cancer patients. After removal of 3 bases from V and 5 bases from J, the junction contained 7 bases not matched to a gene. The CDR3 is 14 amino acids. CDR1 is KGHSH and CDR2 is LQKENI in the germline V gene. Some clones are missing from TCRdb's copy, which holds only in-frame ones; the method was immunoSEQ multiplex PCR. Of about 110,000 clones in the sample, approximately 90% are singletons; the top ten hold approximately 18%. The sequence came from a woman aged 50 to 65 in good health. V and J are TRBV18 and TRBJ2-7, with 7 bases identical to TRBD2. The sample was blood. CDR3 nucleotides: TGTGCCAGCTCACCTGAGGGCGGGAGCCACGAGCAGTACTTC. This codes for CASSPEGGSHEQYF.